Listed below are T cell receptor beta chains from one sample, sequenced in a study of shared clonotypes between healthy human individuals. Clones were read by immunoSEQ multiplex PCR, and TCRdb kept only the in-frame ones, dropping some. The table includes more than 550,000 clones, 90% detected once. Sequencing was carried out using memory CD8+ T cells from PBMCs. These receptors were obtained from a man younger than 30 in good health. Some clones in this sample may be carry-over from other donors' samples. CDR3s include the opening cysteine and the closing phenylalanine or tryptophan.

V gene | CDR3 protein
TRBV4-1 | CASSQVLAGKTGNIQYF
TRBV27 | CASAPGGNEKLFF
TRBV7-2 | CASSGGWVYEQYF
TRBV7-8 | CASSLARERGHQPQHF
TRBV28 | CASSPTLYNEQFF
TRBV28 | CASSLWRLAGGKNTGELFF
TRBV2 | CASIGLARELFF
TRBV7-9 | CASSLVGDQPQHF
TRBV27 | CASSPPPGQGPYEQYF
TRBV28 | CASSWGTMFADTQYF
TRBV13 | CASSLDENHTYEQYF
TRBV9 | CASSPRPGPNTEAFF
TRBV9 | CASSVSGTRVSTDTQYF
TRBV10-3 | CAISEGTGINQPQHF
TRBV4-2 | CASSQVKNIQYF
TRBV27 | CASSFYAPWGGGGGSEETQYF
TRBV6-6 | CASRGVDEQFF
TRBV7-9 | CANQASISDTQYF
TRBV4-2 | CASSQSGLITDTQYF
TRBV4-1 | CASSLGTGGPGYTF
TRBV28 | CASSLLGLRTDTQYF